These 17 T cell receptor beta chains were sequenced from one sample in a study of shared T cell receptors in the human thymus. The method was immunoSEQ multiplex PCR; TCRdb's version includes in-frame clones alone and lacks a portion of them. Of hundreds of thousands of clones in the sample, 70% to 90% were seen once. The same sample was also used in a study of human thymus T cells.

What was sequenced was thymocytes. Receptors were obtained from a girl under two years old with a congenital heart defect.

This rearrangement joins TRBV27 to TRBJ2-2, with 9 positions matching TRBD1. CDR3 size: 17 residues. V lost 3 bases, J lost 4 bases, and 9 bases stayed unmatched. The V gene's germline CDR1 is MNHEY and CDR2 SMNVEV (reference sequence). The CDR3 here is CASSFQPWDRATGELFF. The CDR3 DNA is TGTGCCAGCAGTTTCCAACCCTGGGACAGGGCCACCGGGGAGCTGTTTTTT.

This sequence joins TRBV19 and TRBJ2-3, with 12 bases lining up with TRBD2. CDR1 is LNHDA and CDR2 is SQIVND in the germline V gene (reference sequence). Germline trimming cut 6 bases from V and 2 bases from J; bases unmatched to any gene: 3. This CDR3 spans 15 amino acids. This CDR3 is CASRRTSGVTDTQYF. CDR3 nucleotide sequence: TGTGCCAGTAGGAGGACTAGCGGGGTCACAGATACGCAGTATTTT.

The chain has TRBV10-1 and TRBJ2-6; 7 nucleotides line up with TRBD1. CDR3 length: 16 residues. Trimming removed 5 bases from V and 0 bases from J; junction bases left unmatched: 4. Germline lookup yields CDR1 WNHNN and CDR2 SYGVQD (reference sequence). In DNA form, the CDR3 reads TGCGCCAGCAGTCGGGGACAGACCTCTGGGGCCAACGTCCTGACTTTC. Amino acids: CASSRGQTSGANVLTF.

This rearrangement joins TRBV25-1 to TRBJ1-2; tentative D call: TRBD1 (6 bases). V lost 10 bases and J lost 4, with 16 bases in between. Per germline, CDR1 MGHDK and CDR2 SYGVNS. The CDR3 is 13 amino acids. The CDR3 sequence: CATKQGTIYGYTF. The CDR3 nucleotides are TGTGCCACCAAACAGGGAACGATCTATGGCTACACCTTC.

The chain couples TRBV6-5 to TRBJ2-7; TRBD1 might be the D (5 bases). The CDR3 totals 14 residues. Germline values: CDR1 MNHEY, CDR2 SVGAGI. Trimming removed 5 bases from V and 2 bases from J, with 13 bases in between. CDR3 protein: CASSARTSTYEQYF. The CDR3 bases are TGTGCCAGCAGTGCCCGGACATCGACCTACGAGCAGTACTTC.

The chain is built from TRBV19 and TRBJ2-3; D might be TRBD1 (6 bases). The CDR3 spans 17 residues. Germline CDR1 is LNHDA and CDR2 is SQIVND (reference sequence). V lost 7 bases to trimming and J lost 0 bases, with 20 bases between them. CDR3 DNA sequence: TGTGCCAGTACCACGAGAGGACAGTTCACTAGCACAGATACGCAGTATTTT. Amino acid sequence: CASTTRGQFTSTDTQYF.

The chain combines TRBV28 with TRBJ1-2; 7 nucleotides align to TRBD1. J was trimmed by 7 bases and V by 6 bases; bases with no gene match: 17. Germline assignment: CDR1 MDHEN and CDR2 SYDVKM. This CDR3 is 16 amino acids long. CDR3 protein: CASSQGKGAVRTGYTF. The CDR3, as DNA: TGTGCCAGCAGCCAAGGGAAGGGGGCGGTCCGGACTGGCTACACCTTC.

Here the CDR3 DNA reads TGTGCCAGCACAGGTCCGGGAAACCTTCGGAACACCATATATTTT. Its protein is CASTGPGNLRNTIYF. This sequence joins TRBV28 and TRBJ1-3; D gene uncertain. Germline CDR1 reads MDHEN; CDR2 reads SYDVKM. With 7 bases removed from V and 7 bases from J, the gap between germline ends came to 20 bases. The CDR3 runs 15 residues.

A note on this clone: Other DNA sequences of this sample code for an identical CDR3. This chain connects TRBV7-9 to TRBJ1-2, with 8 nucleotides matching TRBD1. The CDR3 runs to 12 residues. The V gene's germline CDR1 is SEHNR and CDR2 FQNEAQ (reference sequence). V gave up 4 bases and J gave up 6 bases; unmatched junction bases: 1. DNA for the CDR3: TGTGCCAGCAGCTCGACAGGGGATGGCTACACCTTC. It codes for CASSSTGDGYTF.

The chain is built from TRBV25-1 and TRBJ1-1; D may be TRBD1 (6 bases). Germline CDR1 reads MGHDK; CDR2 reads SYGVNS. Trimming left V 3 bases short and J 7 bases short, with 18 bases between. The CDR3 covers 15 residues. CDR3 coding DNA: TGTGCCAGCAGTGACACCCACTCGGGACACTATGAAGCTTTCTTT. Translating it yields CASSDTHSGHYEAFF.

The V call is TRBV19, the J call TRBJ1-1; 8 nucleotides match TRBD1. The germline gives CDR1 LNHDA, CDR2 SQIVND (reference sequence). The V gene end was trimmed by 8 bases and the J gene end by 0 bases; junction bases not matched to a gene: 20. The CDR3 loop spans 19 amino acids. This CDR3 is CASSRTGSNSPSMNTEAFF. DNA of the CDR3: TGTGCCAGTTCCAGGACAGGGAGTAATTCCCCCTCCATGAACACTGAAGCTTTCTTT.

V gene TRBV5-1 combines with J gene TRBJ1-2; the D gene is possibly TRBD1 (5 bases). This CDR3 is built from 14 residues. Deletions cut 0 bases from V and 3 bases from J, with 9 bases between. Per germline, CDR1 SGHRS and CDR2 YFSETQ. The CDR3 DNA reads TGCGCCAGCAGCTTGGACCTCAGGGACTATGGCTACACCTTC. It codes for CASSLDLRDYGYTF.

The J gene is TRBJ1-1, the V gene TRBV5-6, with no clear D. The CDR3 is 13 residues long. Germline CDR1 is SGHDT and CDR2 is YYEEEE. V was shortened by 3 bases and J by 2 bases, with 8 bases between the two germline ends. The CDR3 here is CASSCTSNTEAFF. CDR3 in DNA: TGTGCCAGCAGCTGTACTTCCAACACTGAAGCTTTCTTT.

CDR3 DNA sequence: TGTGCCAGCAGCACCCTAACAGGGGTCCCCACTGAAGCTTTCTTT. It encodes CASSTLTGVPTEAFF. The chain links TRBV9 to TRBJ1-1; 7 bases map to TRBD1. CDR1 is SGDLS and CDR2 is YYNGEE in the germline V gene. The CDR3 contains 15 residues. The V and J ends lost 4 bases and 4 bases, in that order; junction bases with no gene match: 10.

The chain joins TRBV12-5 to TRBJ1-2; weak D call: TRBD1 (5 bases). The CDR3 totals 12 residues. The germline CDR1 and CDR2 sequences are LGHNT and FRNRAP. With 9 bases removed from V and 4 bases from J, the gap between germline ends came to 12 bases. The DNA for the CDR3 is TGTGCTAGCCGACAGACTCTCTATGGCTACACCTTC. The encoded protein is CASRQTLYGYTF. The entire variable domain, with the rest obtained from reference TRBV12-5 and TRBJ1-2, is as follows: DARVTQTPRHKVTEMGQEVTMRCQPILGHNTVFWYRQTMMQGLELLAYFRNRAPLDDSGMPKDRFSAEMPDATLATLKIQPSEPRDSAVYFCASRQTLYGYTFGSGTRLTVV.

J is TRBJ1-6 and V is TRBV5-6; D is possibly TRBD1 (5 bases). The V gene's germline CDR1 is SGHDT and CDR2 YYEEEE. This CDR3 is built from 13 residues. The V and J ends lost 4 bases and 11 bases respectively, with 13 bases between them. CDR3 sequence (DNA): TGTGCCAGCAGCCCGAACAGGAATACACCCCTCCACTTT. Protein sequence: CASSPNRNTPLHF.

This rearrangement joins TRBV7-3 to TRBJ2-5, with 15 nucleotides matching TRBD2. The junction had 2 bases not matched to a gene; V was cut back by 5 bases and J by 4 bases. Germline V gene lookup returns CDR1 SGHTA and CDR2 FQGTGA. This CDR3 has 15 amino acids. CDR3 sequence reads: CASSLGLAGGETQYF. CDR3 bases: TGTGCCAGCAGCCTGGGACTAGCGGGGGGAGAGACCCAGTACTTC.